These 25 T cell receptor beta chains share one sample of origin, sequenced in a study of T cell clonality in common variable immunodeficiency. Assay: immunoSEQ multiplex PCR; the TCRdb copy retains only in-frame clones and omits some. The record shows 30,000 or so clones for this sample, with no singletons present. These receptors have no known antigen. Study-level results: Reportedly, TCR beta sequences from common variable immunodeficiency showed fewer deletions and N-nucleotide insertions.

The sequenced sample consisted of peripheral blood mononuclear cells. These receptors all stem from a human donor with common variable immunodeficiency.

This clone turned up a few times. From the germline J gene comes the end of the CDR3, since the read stops 3 residues before it. This chain joins TRBV5-1 and TRBJ2-7, with TRBD2 matching 7 bases. CDR1 is SGHRS and CDR2 is YFSETQ in the germline V gene. This CDR3 is built from 15 residues. Losses at the gene ends were 0 bases for V and 3 bases for J; bases not matched to a gene: 6. The CDR3 reads CASSLEASGHYEQYF. Partial CDR3 DNA: TGCGCCAGCAGCTTGGAGGCTAGCGGACACTACGAG.

Concerning this clone itself: The CDR3 end falls 3 residues outside the read, so it is completed with the germline J gene. The chain couples TRBV18 to TRBJ2-7, with no clear D. V lost 2 bases and J lost 0, with 5 bases in between. The germline V gene encodes CDR1 KGHSH and CDR2 LQKENI. The CDR3 extends over 13 amino acids. The part of the CDR3 DNA that was read is TGTGCCAGCTCACCAGCAGACTCCTACGAG. Amino acid sequence: CASSPADSYE. The CDR3 reads in full as CASSPADSYEQYF.

A few counts support this clone. The read finishes 3 residues shy of the CDR3 end, and the germline J gene is used to complete it. This chain links TRBV2 with TRBJ2-2, with D perhaps TRBD2 (6 bases). CDR1 is SNHLY and CDR2 is FYNNEI in the germline V gene. V shed 3 bases and J shed 4 bases, with 9 bases lying between them. This CDR3 has 14 amino acids. CDR3: CASSDFGGTGELFF. CDR3 bases read: TGTGCCAGCAGTGATTTCGGGGGCACCGGGGAG.

This clone showed up just a few times. Read coverage stops 3 residues before the CDR3 terminus; the germline J gene supplies the remainder. This sequence joins TRBV19 and TRBJ1-2; 10 nucleotides line up with TRBD1. V trimming: 5 bases; J trimming: 5 bases; junction bases outside the gene matches: 8. This CDR3 contains 15 residues. Germline V gives CDR1 LNHDA, CDR2 SQIVND (reference sequence). The CDR3 loop reads CASSGRTGGRYGYTF. The covered CDR3 bases are TGTGCCAGTAGTGGGAGGACAGGGGGAAGGTATGGC.

This clone was recorded at least ten times. The CDR3 end falls 3 residues outside the read, so it is completed with the germline J gene. The rearrangement links TRBV19 to TRBJ1-1, with a weak D call TRBD1 (6 bases). CDR3 length equals 18 residues. The V gene lost 7 bases and the J gene lost 3 bases, with 27 bases spanning the gap. Germline V gives CDR1 LNHDA, CDR2 SQIVND (reference sequence). CDR3 loop: CASTNQYLPDSLDTEAFF. The CDR3 DNA, read in part, is TGTGCCAGTACAAACCAATATCTACCGGACAGCCTTGACACTGAA. Using reference TRBV19 and TRBJ1-1 for the parts outside the CDR3, the full variable domain is DGGITQSPKYLFRKEGQNVTLSCEQNLNHDAMYWYRQDPGQGLRLIYYSQIVNDFQKGDIAEGYSVSREKKESFPLTVTSAQKNPTAFYLCASTNQYLPDSLDTEAFFGQGTRLTVV.

In regard to this clone: The read is 3 residues too short to cover the CDR3 end, so that end is filled in from the germline J gene. This sequence joins TRBV18 and TRBJ1-3; 7 nucleotides agree with TRBD1. CDR1 and CDR2 from the germline V gene are KGHSH and LQKENI. This CDR3 has 14 residues. V gave up 0 bases and J gave up 8 bases; unmatched junction bases: 4. CDR3 DNA (partial): TGTGCCAGCTCACCACCGTCCAGGGGGGACACC. It specifies CASSPPSRGDT. The CDR3 in full is CASSPPSRGDTIYF.

This clone was seen only a few times. The read finishes 3 residues shy of the CDR3 end, and the germline J gene is used to complete it. The rearrangement joins TRBV5-1 to TRBJ1-2; D remains ambiguous. The CDR3 totals 13 residues. The germline CDR1 and CDR2 sequences are SGHRS and YFSETQ. V shed 2 bases and J shed 6 bases, with 11 bases lying between them. CDR3 DNA, as far as it was read: TGCGCCAGCAGCTTAGCCCCAGGCCATGGC. Its translation: CASSLAPGHG. The complete CDR3 sequence is CASSLAPGHGYTF.

Concerning this clone: With the read ending 3 residues before the CDR3 end, the germline J gene is used to fill in that end. The J gene is TRBJ1-2, the V gene TRBV7-6; maybe TRBD1 (5 bases). There are 16 residues in the CDR3. Trimming took off 3 bases at V and 5 bases at J, with 19 bases between the two ends. CDR1 SGHVS and CDR2 FNYEAQ come from the germline V gene. This CDR3 reads CASSLGPARDGYGYTF. CDR3 bases read: TGTGCCAGCAGCTTGGGGCCCGCAAGGGATGGGTATGGC.

This clone was picked up a small number of times. The observed sequence ends 3 residues before the CDR3 terminus, with the missing tail filled in from the germline J gene. This chain joins TRBV5-1 and TRBJ2-7; TRBD1 matches 12 bases. The CDR3 is 14 residues long. Germline V gene data show CDR1 as SGHRS and CDR2 as YFSETQ. V lost 3 bases, J lost 6 bases, and 4 bases stayed unmatched. The CDR3 loop reads CASSSGTGGGEQYF. CDR3 DNA (partial): TGCGCCAGCAGCTCCGGGACAGGGGGCGGCGAG. Variable domain in full (rest from reference TRBV5-1 and TRBJ2-7): KAGVTQTPRYLIKTRGQQVTLSCSPISGHRSVSWYQQTPGQGLQFLFEYFSETQRNKGNFPGRFSGRQFSNSRSEMNVSTLELGDSALYLCASSSGTGGGEQYFGPGTRLTVT.

This clone has ten or more counts. The CDR3 is cut off 3 residues early in the read; its end comes from the germline J gene. This chain connects TRBV6-4 to TRBJ2-3; 11 bases are a match to TRBD2. The CDR3 loop spans 15 amino acids. Germline CDR1 reads MRHNA; CDR2 reads SNTAGT. V dropped 4 bases and J dropped 0; count of bases not matched to a gene: 0. CDR3: CASSGLAGSTDTQYF. CDR3 bases read: TGTGCCAGCAGTGGACTAGCGGGGAGCACAGATACG.

This clone was observed at least ten times. The CDR3 end is not reached by the read, which stops 3 residues before it; the germline J gene fills it in. The V and J genes are TRBV18 and TRBJ1-1; possibly TRBD1 for D (5 bases). Germline V gene data show CDR1 as KGHSH and CDR2 as LQKENI. Deletions cut 4 bases from V and 3 bases from J, with 9 bases between. There are 13 residues in the CDR3. CDR3 region: CASSLAGDTEAFF. The sequenced part of the CDR3 DNA is TGTGCCAGCTCACTGGCGGGGGACACTGAA.

This clone was seen only a few times. The CDR3 DNA, read in part, is TGTGCCTGGAGTCTCCGGGTTGGGGCCAACGTC. Translation gives CAWSLRVGANV. The full CDR3 protein is CAWSLRVGANVLTF. J is TRBJ2-6 and V is TRBV30; D gene ambiguous. The read stops 3 residues short of the end of the CDR3; the missing end is completed from the germline J gene. This CDR3 is built from 14 residues. The V and J ends lost 2 bases and 3 bases respectively, with 8 bases between them. Germline values: CDR1 GTSNPN, CDR2 SVGIG (reference sequence).

This clone was seen at least ten times. The CDR3 end lies 3 residues beyond the end of the read and is filled in from the germline J gene. This chain connects TRBV20-1 to TRBJ2-5; 12 nucleotides align to TRBD2. The trim removed 7 bases at V and 5 bases at J, leaving 8 bases unmatched. Germline V CDR1 and CDR2: DFQATT, SNEGSKA (reference sequence). CDR3 size: 14 residues. This chain's CDR3 is CSGSSGGAGETQYF. The covered CDR3 bases are TGCAGTGGCTCTAGCGGGGGGGCCGGGGAGACC.

This clone has a handful of counts. Read coverage stops 3 residues before the CDR3 terminus; the germline J gene supplies the remainder. This chain joins TRBV19 and TRBJ2-7; D remains unclear. The CDR3 loop spans 13 amino acids. CDR1 and CDR2 from the germline V gene are LNHDA and SQIVND (reference sequence). V lost 0 bases and J lost 5, with 8 bases in between. The CDR3 loop reads CASSIEGFHEQYF. The sequenced part of the CDR3 DNA is TGTGCCAGTAGTATAGAAGGTTTCCACGAG.

This clone was seen ten or more times. The CDR3 end is not reached by the read, which stops 3 residues before it; the germline J gene fills it in. The chain uses TRBV4-2 and TRBJ2-3, with 11 bases lining up with TRBD2. The CDR3 totals 17 residues. Trimming at V came to 4 bases and at J to 1 base, leaving 7 bases not matched to a gene. Germline assignment: CDR1 LGHNA and CDR2 YNFKEQ. Partial CDR3 DNA: TGTGCCAGCAGCCCCGACACTAGCGGGGGTGGCACAGATACG. As protein: CASSPDTSGGGTDT. The entire CDR3 is CASSPDTSGGGTDTQYF.

This clone has more than one count but fewer than ten. The read ends 3 residues early relative to the CDR3; the germline J gene fills the gap. The rearrangement joins TRBV7-3 to TRBJ1-6; maybe TRBD1 (5 bases). V lost 5 bases to trimming and J lost 6 bases, with 14 bases between them. The CDR3 is 15 amino acids. The germline gives CDR1 SGHTA, CDR2 FQGTGA. CDR3 DNA (partial): TGTGCCAGCAGCCCAGGGCAGGAGAGTAATTCACCC. This sequence encodes CASSPGQESNSP. Given in full, the CDR3 is CASSPGQESNSPLHF. Based on the CDR3 plus reference TRBV7-3 and TRBJ1-6, the full variable domain is GAGVSQTPSNKVTEKGKYVELRCDPISGHTALYWYRQSLGQGPEFLIYFQGTGAADDSGLPNDRFFAVRPEGSVSTLKIQRTERGDSAVYLCASSPGQESNSPLHFGNGTRLTVT.

Note on this clone: The CDR3 end falls 3 residues outside the read, so it is completed with the germline J gene. The chain recombines TRBV18 with TRBJ1-4; 8 bases fit TRBD1. There are 15 residues in the CDR3. The ends lost 5 bases at V and 5 bases at J; junction bases unmatched: 7. CDR1 is KGHSH, CDR2 LQKENI, per germline. The CDR3 spells CASSIAGGVNEKLFF. The CDR3 DNA, read in part, is TGTGCCAGCTCAATCGCAGGGGGCGTAAATGAAAAA.

This clone occurred a few times. The read ends 3 residues shy of where the CDR3 ends; the end is completed using the germline J gene. The sample has other DNA sequences that encode this CDR3 too. V and J are TRBV19 and TRBJ1-2; 9 bases align to TRBD1. This CDR3 comprises 14 residues. Trimming removed 7 bases from V and 4 bases from J; junction bases left unmatched: 7. Germline lookup yields CDR1 LNHDA and CDR2 SQIVND (reference sequence). The CDR3: CASTPGQGPYGYTF. The DNA read from the CDR3 is TGTGCCAGTACCCCAGGACAGGGGCCCTATGGC.

This clone was picked up many times. The CDR3 extends 3 residues past the end of the read, so its final part is completed from the germline J gene. V usage is TRBV28 and J usage is TRBJ2-2; TRBD2 matches 9 bases. The CDR3 spans 18 residues. Germline-derived CDR1 and CDR2 are MDHEN and SYDVKM. The V and J ends lost 5 bases and 4 bases, in that order; junction bases with no gene match: 14. CDR3 bases read: TGTGCCAGCAGTCCCGCCCCGGGACTAGCAGTGTTCACCGGGGAG. This sequence encodes CASSPAPGLAVFTGE. The complete CDR3 sequence is CASSPAPGLAVFTGELFF.

This clone was detected ten times or more. With the read ending 3 residues before the CDR3 end, the germline J gene is used to fill in that end. This chain joins TRBV19 and TRBJ2-4; 7 bases are shared with TRBD1. Germline CDR1 and CDR2: LNHDA and SQIVND (reference sequence). CDR3 size: 15 residues. Trimming cost V 6 bases and J 6 bases; bases outside gene matches: 11. Here the CDR3 reads CASSHGRGHSNIQYF. The part of the CDR3 DNA that was read is TGTGCCAGTAGCCATGGAAGGGGGCATTCAAACATT. Full variable domain (missing parts from reference TRBV19 and TRBJ2-4): DGGITQSPKYLFRKEGQNVTLSCEQNLNHDAMYWYRQDPGQGLRLIYYSQIVNDFQKGDIAEGYSVSREKKESFPLTVTSAQKNPTAFYLCASSHGRGHSNIQYFGAGTRLSVL.

In regard to this clone: The DNA ends 3 residues before the CDR3 does, and the rest of the CDR3 is filled in from the germline J gene. The V call is TRBV7-9, the J call TRBJ2-3, with a possible D match to TRBD2 (5 bases). V lost 5 bases, J lost 8 bases, and 14 bases lay in between. This CDR3 has 13 amino acids. The V gene's germline CDR1 is SEHNR and CDR2 FQNEAQ (reference sequence). This CDR3 is CASSPPDAGTQYF. The CDR3 DNA, read in part, is TGTGCCAGCAGCCCCCCAGATGCGGGTACG.

This clone has ten or more counts. Read sequence stops 3 residues before the CDR3 end, and the germline J gene provides the missing end. The rearrangement joins TRBV12-3 or TRBV12-4 to TRBJ2-2, with D uncertain. The CDR3 is 12 residues long. Trimming removed 7 bases from V and 5 bases from J, with 8 bases in between. Partial CDR3 DNA: TGTGCCAGCACTACTCAAACCGGGGAG. As protein: CASTTQTGE. The complete CDR3 sequence is CASTTQTGELFF.

This clone showed up many times. The read finishes 3 residues shy of the CDR3 end, and the germline J gene is used to complete it. The chain has TRBV10-3 and TRBJ2-7; TRBD1 aligns across 11 bases. CDR1 and CDR2 from the germline V gene are ENHRY and SYGVKD. CDR3 length: 16 residues. V was clipped by 3 bases and J by 0 bases; unmatched bases: 4. The CDR3 DNA, read in part, is TGTGCCATCAGTGAAGGGGGACAGGGGGTCTCCTACGAG. Translating it yields CAISEGGQGVSYE. The CDR3 reads in full as CAISEGGQGVSYEQYF.

This clone is medium-sized. The CDR3 is cut off 3 residues early in the read; its end comes from the germline J gene. This chain uses TRBV5-6 with TRBJ1-1, with D tentatively TRBD1 (5 bases). The CDR3 has 15 residues. Germline CDR1 and CDR2: SGHDT and YYEEEE. V lost 3 bases and J lost 4, with 16 bases in between. The sequenced part of the CDR3 DNA is TGTGCCAGCAGCTCCGGGGACTACCTTAGCACTGAA. Protein sequence: CASSSGDYLSTE. The whole CDR3 is CASSSGDYLSTEAFF.

This clone was counted many times. The read stops 3 residues short of the end of the CDR3; the missing end is completed from the germline J gene. The chain combines TRBV6-4 with TRBJ1-1, with TRBD1 identical over 8 bases. The J segment lost 5 bases and the V segment lost 8 bases, leaving 7 bases of the junction unmatched. The CDR3 is 13 residues long. Germline loops: CDR1 MRHNA, CDR2 SNTAGT. CDR3 sequence reads: CASGLDRGTEAFF. Partial CDR3 DNA: TGTGCCAGCGGACTCGACAGGGGTACTGAA.